The following is a T cell receptor beta chain sequence with its context. This entry comes from a study of control samples from healthy donors and cancer patients. V gave up 7 bases and J gave up 6 bases; unmatched junction bases: 8. CDR1 is SNHLY and CDR2 is FYNNEI in the germline V gene. The CDR3 extends over 14 amino acids. Assay: immunoSEQ multiplex PCR; the TCRdb copy retains only in-frame clones and omits some. The sample totals some 180,000 clones; its top ten clones hold 2.2%. Sequences were obtained from blood. The chain joins TRBV2 to TRBJ1-5; TRBD1 matches 8 bases. The clonotype originates from a woman aged 30 to 39 in good health. This CDR3 reads CASMGQVRGQPQHF. The CDR3 coding sequence is TGTGCCAGCATGGGACAGGTCCGGGGTCAGCCCCAGCATTTT.